The 12 T cell receptor beta chains below were found in one sample sequenced in a study of cytomegalovirus exposure and HLA in healthy donors. It was with 60 Vbeta and 13 Jbeta primers that the PCR ran. Libraries were prepared by immunoSEQ multiplex PCR; TCRdb keeps only in-frame clonotypes and omits some of them. The sample lists over 25,000 clones, approximately 70% occurring once. Sequencing input: PBMCs. The receptors stem from a woman aged 50 to 60 in good health and CMV-seronegative.

CDR3 in amino acids: CASSTGQPGGYTF. The CDR3 DNA reads TGCGCCAGCAGCACCGGACAGCCGGGTGGCTACACCTTC. J is TRBJ1-2 and V is TRBV5-1; D is perhaps TRBD1 (6 bases). The CDR3 loop spans 13 amino acids. V dropped 4 bases and J dropped 7 bases, with 14 bases sitting between them. The V gene's germline CDR1 is SGHRS and CDR2 YFSETQ.

V gene TRBV6-6 combines with J gene TRBJ1-5, with a weak D call TRBD1 (5 bases). V gave up 5 bases and J gave up 4 bases, with 12 bases separating them. This CDR3 spans 14 amino acids. CDR1 MNHNY and CDR2 SVGAGI come from the germline V gene (reference sequence). Here the CDR3 reads CASSQGLGNQPQHF. CDR3 in DNA: TGTGCCAGCAGTCAGGGATTGGGGAATCAGCCCCAGCATTTT.

The CDR3 nucleotides are TGTGCCAGCAGTTTTGCGGGGGCAGATACGCAGTATTTT. It codes for CASSFAGADTQYF. The rearrangement uses TRBV27 and TRBJ2-3, with 7 nucleotides matching TRBD2. This CDR3 spans 13 amino acids. The V gene end was trimmed by 3 bases and the J gene end by 4 bases; junction bases not matched to a gene: 1. The germline CDR1 and CDR2 sequences are MNHEY and SMNVEV (reference sequence).

This clone was recorded once. This chain's CDR3 is CASSHEQGEAFF. The DNA for the CDR3 is TGTGCCAGCAGCCACGAACAGGGTGAAGCTTTCTTT. The chain recombines TRBV6-5 with TRBJ1-1, with D perhaps matching TRBD1 (6 bases). From germline, CDR1 is MNHEY and CDR2 SVGAGI. CDR3 length: 12 amino acids. Trimming removed 6 bases at V and 7 bases at J, with 12 bases between.

The rearrangement joins TRBV14 to TRBJ1-5, with D possibly matching TRBD1 (6 bases). The germline V and J ends were trimmed by 6 bases and 3 bases, with 15 bases remaining between them. CDR3 length: 15 amino acids. CDR1 is SGHDN, CDR2 FVKESK, per germline. Written as DNA, the CDR3 is TGTGCCAGCAGTTCCGGGACAACCTCCAATCAGCCCCAGCATTTT. Encoded protein: CASSSGTTSNQPQHF.

This chain links TRBV11-2 with TRBJ1-5, with D uncertain. CDR1 SGHAT and CDR2 FQNNGV come from the germline V gene. The V gene lost 0 bases and the J gene lost 0 bases, with 9 bases spanning the gap. This CDR3 is 16 amino acids long. This CDR3 is CASSLDTRDSNQPQHF. The CDR3, as DNA: TGTGCCAGCAGCTTAGATACGCGAGATAGCAATCAGCCCCAGCATTTT.

The CDR3 sequence is CSVGGGAGYEQYF. The DNA for the CDR3 is TGCAGCGTTGGGGGGGGCGCGGGATACGAGCAGTACTTC. The chain carries TRBV29-1 and TRBJ2-7; D is perhaps TRBD2 (7 bases). Deletions cut 4 bases from V and 4 bases from J, with 14 bases between. The CDR3 is 13 amino acids. Germline CDR1 is SQVTM and CDR2 is ANQGSEA.

This clone ranks as medium-sized (0.01 to 0.1%). The genes are TRBV5-1 and TRBJ1-4, with TRBD1 matching 7 bases. Germline-derived CDR1 and CDR2 are SGHRS and YFSETQ. CDR3 size: 15 residues. V shed 4 bases and J 5 bases; nucleotides not matched to a gene: 8. CDR3 in amino acids: CASSKDPGGNEKLFF. In DNA form, the CDR3 reads TGCGCCAGCAGCAAGGACCCAGGGGGGAATGAAAAACTGTTTTTT.

This clone was counted only a few times. The V call is TRBV7-6, the J call TRBJ2-3; D not certain. Trimming pared 2 bases from V and 3 bases from J, leaving 6 bases between. The CDR3 covers 13 residues. Germline CDR1 reads SGHVS; CDR2 reads FNYEAQ. CDR3 coding DNA: TGTGCCAGCAGCTTAAATCCGACAGATACGCAGTATTTT. Translation: CASSLNPTDTQYF.

V usage is TRBV4-1 and J usage is TRBJ1-5; maybe TRBD1 (6 bases). The germline CDR1 and CDR2 sequences are MGHRA and YSYEKL. The CDR3 loop spans 16 amino acids. Deletions cut 4 bases from V and 8 bases from J, with 21 bases between. In DNA form, the CDR3 reads TGCGCCAGCAGCCCAGTCGGGGGGAAAGGGGGAAAGCCCCAGCATTTT. Its translation: CASSPVGGKGGKPQHF.

The chain has TRBV5-6 and TRBJ1-1; D is undetermined. The CDR3 is made up of 14 amino acids. Trimming shortened V by 3 bases and J by 0 bases, and 9 bases separated the two germline ends. Germline-derived CDR1 and CDR2 are SGHDT and YYEEEE. The CDR3 nucleotides read TGTGCCAGCAGCTACGATACAGTGAACACTGAAGCTTTCTTT. This sequence encodes CASSYDTVNTEAFF.

The chain has TRBV6-5 and TRBJ2-7, with TRBD1 matching 8 bases. Germline V gene lookup returns CDR1 MNHEY and CDR2 SVGAGI. With V trimmed by 5 bases and J by 7 bases, 13 bases remained unmatched. The CDR3 length is 15 residues. In DNA, the CDR3 is TGTGCCAGCAGTCTCGACAGGGGTCGCCTGTGGGAGCAGTACTTC. Translating gives CASSLDRGRLWEQYF.